The clone carrying this TCR beta chain was seen many times. The antigen is not known. Individually, cDNA molecules had unique molecular identifiers attached to them. MiXCR, applied by TCRdb to the 5' RACE reads, yields one record per CDR3 protein. The data show tens of thousands of distinct CDR3 sequences, 4.3% seen once. This sample is part of a study of early T cells in non-severe SARS-CoV-2 infection. Whole-study context: Whole-blood bulk RNA, unsorted, was sequenced, and chains were unpaired.

This CDR3 contains 14 residues. After removal of 4 bases from V and 6 bases from J, the junction contained 9 bases not matched to a gene. Germline V gene sequence: CDR1 SQVTM, CDR2 ANQGSEA. Overall study results and limits: Matching with VDJdb favored anti-spike CD8 responses (missing private and CD4 specificities).

This TCR came from an adult who was a healthcare worker with PCR-confirmed SARS-CoV-2 infection or an uninfected control (not recorded which). The sample comprised whole blood. The genes are TRBV29-1 and TRBJ1-2; 9 bases are a match to TRBD1. The CDR3 is CSVGVQGALNGYTF. The CDR3, as DNA: TGCAGCGTTGGAGTACAGGGGGCATTGAATGGCTACACCTTC.